A single sample is the source of the 15 T cell receptor beta chains below, sequenced in a study of identical twins. TCRdb processed the 5' RACE reads anew with MiXCR; each CDR3 protein has one entry. The sample holds about 570,000 distinct CDR3 sequences, 9.6% seen once. Separately, the same data were catalogued under a study of yellow fever vaccine responses in identical twins.

The sample taken for sequencing was PBMCs. Receptors were obtained from a woman aged 18-29 years in good health.

This clonotype was seen ten or more times. The genes are TRBV5-1 and TRBJ2-3; 8 nucleotides agree with TRBD2. The CDR3 has 16 residues. With V trimmed by 1 base and J by 3 bases, 7 bases remained unmatched. Germline V gene sequence: CDR1 SGHRS, CDR2 YFSETQ. The CDR3 DNA reads as TGCGCCAGCAGCTTGCCAGGGGTAGCGGGAACAGATACGCAGTATTTT. Protein product: CASSLPGVAGTDTQYF.

The V gene is TRBV27, the J gene TRBJ2-3; maybe TRBD2 (6 bases). This CDR3 has 11 amino acids. V was clipped by 8 bases and J by 7 bases, with 10 bases between them. In germline, CDR1 is MNHEY, CDR2 SMNVEV (reference sequence). The DNA of the CDR3 is TGTGCCAGCGGGACTGGGTATACGCAGTATTTT. It is translated as CASGTGYTQYF.

The chain joins TRBV11-1 to TRBJ2-1, with TRBD1 identical over 7 bases. The CDR3 is made up of 13 amino acids. Germline CDR1 reads SGHAT; CDR2 reads FQDESV (reference sequence). V shed 5 bases, J shed 9 bases, and the junction held 7 bases outside the gene matches. The CDR3 here is CASSPNRGSEQFF. CDR3 DNA sequence: TGTGCCAGCAGCCCAAACAGGGGTAGTGAGCAGTTCTTC.

This clonotype occurred many times. This chain joins TRBV6-1 and TRBJ2-1; 11 nucleotides line up with TRBD2. V gave up 9 bases and J gave up 0 bases; unmatched junction bases: 10. The length of the CDR3 is 17 residues. Germline V CDR1 and CDR2: MNHNS, SASEGT. The CDR3 region has the DNA TGTGCCAGAAGACTAGCGGGAAAGACGACCTCCTACAATGAGCAGTTCTTC. Amino acids: CARRLAGKTTSYNEQFF.

This clonotype was detected a few times. The V gene is TRBV6-1, the J gene TRBJ2-7; 9 bases are a match to TRBD1. The junction had 7 bases not matched to a gene; V was cut back by 5 bases and J by 5 bases. There are 14 residues in the CDR3. Germline V CDR1 and CDR2: MNHNS, SASEGT. This CDR3 is CASSPGTGNHEQYF. CDR3 coding DNA: TGTGCCAGCAGTCCCGGGACAGGGAACCACGAGCAGTACTTC.

This clonotype was seen a few times. The chain is built from TRBV27 and TRBJ1-6; no definite D call. V was trimmed by 6 bases and J by 7 bases, leaving 7 bases between them. In germline, CDR1 is MNHEY, CDR2 SMNVEV (reference sequence). The CDR3 has 12 amino acids. CDR3 loop: CASRRGNSPLHF. The CDR3 nucleotides are TGTGCCAGCAGGAGAGGGAATTCACCCCTCCACTTT.

This clonotype has only a few counts. The V gene is TRBV27, the J gene TRBJ2-1; D is uncertain. CDR1 and CDR2 from the germline V gene are MNHEY and SMNVEV (reference sequence). Trimming left V 2 bases short and J 8 bases short, with 7 bases between. CDR3 length: 12 residues. The CDR3 region is CASSLLGYEQFF. DNA for the CDR3: TGTGCCAGCAGTTTACTGGGCTATGAGCAGTTCTTC.

This clonotype was picked up a small number of times. The genes are TRBV28 and TRBJ2-1; perhaps TRBD1 as D (5 bases). The V gene's germline CDR1 is MDHEN and CDR2 SYDVKM. Trimming pared 2 bases from V and 12 bases from J, leaving 8 bases between. This CDR3 contains 11 residues. CDR3 DNA: TGTGCCAGCAGTTTAAGACAGACGCAGTTCTTC. Amino acid sequence: CASSLRQTQFF.

This clonotype was detected only a few times. The chain employs TRBV4-3 and TRBJ2-2; D is ambiguous. Germline assignment: CDR1 LGHNA and CDR2 YSLEER. This CDR3 comprises 13 residues. V was clipped by 5 bases and J by 6 bases, with 10 bases between them. CDR3 DNA: TGCGCCAGCAGCTCTAGAATGGCCGGGGAGCTGTTTTTT. Protein product: CASSSRMAGELFF.

The table lists this clonotype with a few counts. This chain connects TRBV6-5 to TRBJ2-4; 9 bases align to TRBD1. The CDR3 length is 17 residues. The germline V gene encodes CDR1 MNHEY and CDR2 SVGAGI. Germline trimming cut 2 bases from V and 0 bases from J; bases unmatched to any gene: 5. The CDR3 sequence: CASSYEGQGRAKNIQYF. As DNA, the CDR3 is TGTGCCAGCAGTTACGAGGGACAGGGTCGAGCCAAAAACATTCAGTACTTC.

This chain connects TRBV2 to TRBJ2-6; the D call may be TRBD1 or TRBD2 (5 bases each). CDR1 and CDR2 from the germline V gene are SNHLY and FYNNEI. V was pared by 4 bases and J by 0 bases, with 10 bases between. The CDR3 loop spans 16 amino acids. CDR3 region: CASSVPGPSGANVLTF. In DNA, the CDR3 is TGTGCCAGCAGTGTCCCGGGACCCTCTGGGGCCAACGTCCTGACTTTC.

This clonotype has a handful of counts. In DNA form, the CDR3 reads TGTGCCAGCTCACCCGGACTAGCGGGATTTGGCAAAAACATTCAGTACTTC. Its protein is CASSPGLAGFGKNIQYF. The J gene is TRBJ2-4, the V gene TRBV18, with TRBD2 identical over 12 bases. CDR3 length: 17 amino acids. J gave up 3 bases and V 3 bases, and 6 bases lay outside the gene matches. The germline V gene encodes CDR1 KGHSH and CDR2 LQKENI.

In this sample, this clonotype turned up a few times. The J gene is TRBJ2-5, the V gene TRBV5-5; 12 bases line up with TRBD2. Looked up from germline, CDR1 is SGHKS and CDR2 is YYEKEE (reference sequence). V was clipped by 6 bases and J by 2 bases; unmatched bases: 8. The CDR3 is 16 residues long. This CDR3 reads CASTRTSGTTQETQYF. CDR3 DNA: TGTGCCAGCACCCGGACTAGCGGGACGACTCAAGAGACCCAGTACTTC.

There are a few counts of this clonotype. The chain uses TRBV2 and TRBJ1-1, with D uncertain. Trimming left V 4 bases short and J 5 bases short, with 11 bases between. Germline assignment: CDR1 SNHLY and CDR2 FYNNEI. CDR3 length: 13 residues. Here the CDR3 reads CASSVEVRTEAFF. CDR3 coding DNA: TGTGCCAGCAGTGTAGAAGTTAGGACTGAAGCTTTCTTT.

This clonotype was found a few times. The V and J genes are TRBV14 and TRBJ2-7; D could derive from TRBD1 or TRBD2 (5 bases each). The germline gives CDR1 SGHDN, CDR2 FVKESK. The CDR3 has 15 residues. Trimming cost V 4 bases and J 2 bases, with 15 bases left between them. The DNA for the CDR3 is TGTGCCAGCAGCCCACCGGGACGCAGGGCCTACGAGCAGTACTTC. Its translation is CASSPPGRRAYEQYF.